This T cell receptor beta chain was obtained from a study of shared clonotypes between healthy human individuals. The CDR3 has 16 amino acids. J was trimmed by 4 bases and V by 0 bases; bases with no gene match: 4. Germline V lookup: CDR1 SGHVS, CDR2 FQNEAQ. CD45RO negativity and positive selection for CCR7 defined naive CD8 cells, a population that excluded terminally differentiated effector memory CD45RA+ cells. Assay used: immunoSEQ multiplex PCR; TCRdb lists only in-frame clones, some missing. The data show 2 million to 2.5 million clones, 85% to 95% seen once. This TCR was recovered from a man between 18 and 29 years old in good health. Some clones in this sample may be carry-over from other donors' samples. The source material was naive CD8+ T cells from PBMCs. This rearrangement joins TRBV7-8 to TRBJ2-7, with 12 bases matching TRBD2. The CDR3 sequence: CASSLATSGSMYEQYF. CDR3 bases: TGTGCCAGCAGCTTAGCGACTAGCGGGAGTATGTACGAGCAGTACTTC.